Listed here are 30 T cell receptor beta chains from one sample, sequenced in a study of radiotherapy plus CTLA-4 blockade in lung cancer (dated by TCRdb to the late 2010s). The library relied on the immunoSEQ multiplex PCR assay. In its TCRdb copy, this immuneACCESS table keeps in-frame sequences only and misses some clones. Where compared with another copy, unresolved V genes explain less than half of these, and the others have no known cause. Present in this sample are fewer than 55,000 clones, approximately 84% of which were seen just once. The top ten hold 25% to 30% of the sample. Sequenced here: peripheral blood, sampled from a patient treated with radiotherapy plus ipilimumab. Source of these receptors: a human donor with non-small cell lung cancer whose response to radiotherapy plus ipilimumab could not be evaluated.

This chain joins TRBV7-9 and TRBJ1-5; TRBD1 agrees at 9 bases. The CDR3 contains 14 residues. V shed 5 bases, J shed 2 bases, and the junction held 1 base outside the gene matches. The germline V gene has CDR1 SEHNR and CDR2 FQNEAQ (reference sequence). CDR3 sequence (DNA): TGTGCCAGCAGCACAGGGGGCCGCAATCAGCCCCAGCATTTT. Its translation is CASSTGGRNQPQHF.

The chain couples TRBV5-4 to TRBJ1-3; tentatively, D is TRBD1 (5 bases). V lost 0 bases, J lost 0 bases, and 7 bases lay in between. CDR1 is SGHNT, CDR2 YYREEE, per germline (reference sequence). The CDR3 is 15 residues long. CDR3 protein: CASSLDRSSGNTIYF. The CDR3 DNA sequence: TGTGCCAGCAGCTTGGACAGGAGCTCTGGAAACACCATATATTTT. The complete variable domain, with remaining parts taken from reference TRBV5-4 and TRBJ1-3, reads ETGVTQSPTHLIKTRGQQVTLRCSSQSGHNTVSWYQQALGQGPQFIFQYYREEENGRGNFPPRFSGLQFPNYSSELNVNALELDDSALYLCASSLDRSSGNTIYFGEGSWLTVV.

This clone is a singleton in its sample. The chain recombines TRBV7-9 with TRBJ2-7, with D maybe TRBD1 (7 bases). Germline V gene lookup returns CDR1 SEHNR and CDR2 FQNEAQ (reference sequence). The CDR3 totals 14 residues. V was trimmed by 3 bases and J by 0 bases, leaving 9 bases between them. The CDR3 sequence is CASSLRDSSYEQYF. CDR3 bases: TGTGCCAGCAGCTTGCGGGACAGCTCCTACGAGCAGTACTTC.

The rearrangement links TRBV7-3 to TRBJ2-5, with 7 nucleotides matching TRBD1. Germline V gene data show CDR1 as SGHTA and CDR2 as FQGTGA. This CDR3 spans 15 amino acids. Losses at the gene ends were 5 bases for V and 3 bases for J; bases not matched to a gene: 9. CDR3 amino acids: CASSPTGTEKETQYF. Here the CDR3 DNA reads TGTGCCAGCAGCCCCACCGGGACAGAAAAAGAGACCCAGTACTTC.

The chain employs TRBV27 and TRBJ2-1; 9 bases are a match to TRBD2. Germline V gene lookup returns CDR1 MNHEY and CDR2 SMNVEV (reference sequence). This CDR3 spans 17 amino acids. V gave up 4 bases and J gave up 6 bases; unmatched junction bases: 13. CDR3 sequence: CASSSRSGTSRTNEQFF. CDR3 sequence (DNA): TGTGCCAGCAGTTCTCGATCCGGGACTAGCAGAACCAATGAGCAGTTCTTC.

This sequence joins TRBV28 and TRBJ1-4; D possibly corresponds to TRBD1 (6 bases). The germline CDR1 and CDR2 sequences are MDHEN and SYDVKM. There are 14 residues in the CDR3. The V end lost 1 base, the J end lost 7 bases, and 10 bases lay between the germline ends. The CDR3 here is CASSLYGGAEKLFF. The CDR3 DNA follows: TGTGCCAGCAGTTTATATGGGGGGGCTGAAAAACTGTTTTTT.

The chain uses TRBV6-4 and TRBJ2-7, with D possibly being TRBD2 (5 bases). The length of the CDR3 is 14 residues. Trimming removed 2 bases at V and 2 bases at J, with 10 bases between. The germline V gene has CDR1 MRHNA and CDR2 SNTAGT. The CDR3 protein is CASSDREKTYEQYF. The CDR3 coding sequence is TGTGCCAGCAGTGACAGGGAGAAGACCTACGAGCAGTACTTC.

The V and J genes are TRBV4-2 and TRBJ1-2; TRBD1 might be the D (5 bases). The CDR3 has 14 amino acids. The germline V gene encodes CDR1 LGHNA and CDR2 YNFKEQ. V dropped 0 bases and J dropped 5 bases, with 10 bases sitting between them. CDR3 loop: CASSQDLGDYGYTF. The CDR3 DNA follows: TGTGCCAGCAGCCAAGACTTAGGGGATTATGGCTACACCTTC.

The chain combines TRBV15 with TRBJ2-1; 8 positions agree with TRBD2. This CDR3 has 14 residues. V shed 5 bases, J shed 6 bases, and the junction held 6 bases outside the gene matches. From germline, CDR1 is LNHNV and CDR2 YYDKDF (reference sequence). CDR3 region: CATSQREPPNEQFF. CDR3 nucleotides: TGTGCCACCAGCCAGCGGGAGCCCCCCAATGAGCAGTTCTTC.

The chain links TRBV7-2 to TRBJ2-7, with 7 bases that match TRBD2. J was trimmed by 3 bases and V by 2 bases; bases with no gene match: 7. The CDR3 contains 15 residues. Germline CDR1 is SGHTA and CDR2 is FQGNSA. Here the CDR3 DNA reads TGTGCCAGCAGCTTACTGCGGGAGAGGGTCTACGAGCAGTACTTC. It is translated as CASSLLRERVYEQYF.

This clone appeared a few times. V and J are TRBV4-1 and TRBJ1-2, with D uncertain. CDR3 size: 14 residues. Per the germline V gene, CDR1 is MGHRA and CDR2 is YSYEKL. V lost 1 base and J lost 1, with 7 bases in between. The CDR3 bases are TGCGCCAGCAGCCAAGTACCGGTTAACTATGGCTACACCTTC. This encodes CASSQVPVNYGYTF.

This clone is a singleton in its sample. This chain links TRBV11-2 with TRBJ2-7; 8 bases fit TRBD1. The germline V gene has CDR1 SGHAT and CDR2 FQNNGV. The CDR3 length is 14 residues. Trimming at V came to 3 bases and at J to 2 bases, leaving 3 bases not matched to a gene. CDR3 amino acids: CASSFGTGPYEQYF. DNA for the CDR3: TGTGCCAGCAGCTTCGGGACAGGCCCCTACGAGCAGTACTTC.

The chain links TRBV29-1 to TRBJ2-1; a weak D match, TRBD2 (6 bases). Per germline, CDR1 SQVTM and CDR2 ANQGSEA. The CDR3 loop spans 13 amino acids. V gave up 5 bases and J gave up 8 bases, with 16 bases separating them. The CDR3 DNA reads as TGCAGCGTTTCGTGGGTGGGGGGAGATGAGCAGTTCTTC. Translated: CSVSWVGGDEQFF.

This chain connects TRBV10-3 to TRBJ2-7; tentative D call: TRBD2 (6 bases). The germline CDR1 and CDR2 sequences are ENHRY and SYGVKD. Trimming removed 0 bases at V and 0 bases at J, with 9 bases between. The CDR3 has 15 amino acids. The CDR3 DNA reads as TGTGCCATCAGTGAGTCGGAGGGAGACTCCTACGAGCAGTACTTC. This sequence encodes CAISESEGDSYEQYF.

This chain uses TRBV4-2 with TRBJ2-7, with TRBD2 matching over 10 bases. Trimming took 0 bases from V and 2 from J; bases not matched to a gene: 10. This CDR3 region has 18 residues. Per germline, CDR1 LGHNA and CDR2 YNFKEQ. CDR3 bases: TGTGCCAGCAGCCAAGATGAGCTAGCGGGGGCCGATACCTACGAGCAGTACTTC. This codes for CASSQDELAGADTYEQYF.

The V gene is TRBV4-2, the J gene TRBJ2-5, with D uncertain. The DNA end favors TRBJ2-7, so the J call may be wrong. The CDR3 runs 13 residues. CDR1 is LGHNA and CDR2 is YNFKEQ in the germline V gene. CDR3 coding DNA: TGTGCCAGCAGGAAAGATTGGGTGAGCGAGCAGTACTTC. It is translated as CASRKDWVSEQYF.

The V and J genes are TRBV30 and TRBJ1-2; a weak D match, TRBD1 (6 bases). The length of the CDR3 is 15 residues. CDR1 and CDR2 from the germline V gene are GTSNPN and SVGIG (reference sequence). V shed 4 bases and J shed 6 bases, with 21 bases lying between them. In DNA, the CDR3 is TGTGCCTGGAACCCCCCGTTCAGAGGACAGAATGGCTACACCTTC. It translates to CAWNPPFRGQNGYTF.

The chain joins TRBV9 to TRBJ1-2; 9 bases fit TRBD1. Per germline, CDR1 SGDLS and CDR2 YYNGEE. CDR3 length: 14 amino acids. J lost 8 bases, V lost 2 bases, and 7 bases had no gene match. CDR3 in amino acids: CASSVGQGLGGYTF. The CDR3 bases are TGTGCCAGCAGCGTGGGACAGGGCTTGGGAGGCTACACCTTC.

The chain is built from TRBV19 and TRBJ1-1; TRBD1 might be the D (6 bases). The CDR3 totals 14 residues. Trimming took 7 bases from V and 1 from J, leaving 13 bases between them. Germline V gene sequence: CDR1 LNHDA, CDR2 SQIVND (reference sequence). The CDR3 nucleotides read TGTGCCAGTACACAAAGGACAGAGAACACTGAAGCTTTCTTT. As protein: CASTQRTENTEAFF.

The rearrangement joins TRBV28 to TRBJ2-3; D ambiguous. V shed 8 bases and J shed 6 bases, with 21 bases lying between them. Germline V gene sequence: CDR1 MDHEN, CDR2 SYDVKM. The CDR3 sequence is 15 residues long. The CDR3 sequence: CASSPAQEPMDTQYF. Here the CDR3 DNA reads TGTGCCAGCTCCCCGGCGCAGGAACCTATGGATACGCAGTATTTT.

This clone came up a few times. V gene TRBV14 combines with J gene TRBJ2-2; TRBD1 matches 7 bases. From germline, CDR1 is SGHDN and CDR2 FVKESK. This CDR3 has 16 amino acids. The ends lost 0 bases at V and 4 bases at J; junction bases unmatched: 5. DNA for the CDR3: TGTGCCAGCAGCCAAGATAGGGGGCTTGGCACCGGGGAGCTGTTTTTT. As protein: CASSQDRGLGTGELFF.

This rearrangement joins TRBV7-9 to TRBJ1-1; D may be TRBD1 (6 bases). Germline lookup yields CDR1 SEHNR and CDR2 FQNEAQ (reference sequence). V lost 0 bases, J lost 6 bases, and 11 bases lay in between. The CDR3 is made up of 14 amino acids. CDR3 amino acids: CASSLAQGKSEAFF. For the CDR3, the DNA is TGTGCCAGCAGCTTAGCCCAGGGGAAATCTGAAGCTTTCTTT.

This clone showed up just a few times. V usage is TRBV18 and J usage is TRBJ2-7; a weak D match, TRBD2 (5 bases). Germline V gene data show CDR1 as KGHSH and CDR2 as LQKENI. V lost 3 bases and J 6 bases, leaving 12 bases between the germline ends. The CDR3 sequence is 13 residues long. The CDR3 loop reads CASSPGAGVEQYF. The CDR3 DNA is TGTGCCAGCTCACCCGGAGCCGGGGTCGAGCAGTACTTC. The variable domain in full, completed from reference TRBV18 and TRBJ2-7, reads NAGVMQNPRHLVRRRGQEARLRCSPMKGHSHVYWYRQLPEEGLKFMVYLQKENIIDESGMPKERFSAEFPKEGPSILRIQQVVRGDSAAYFCASSPGAGVEQYFGPGTRLTVT.

In its sample, this clone was seen a few times. This sequence joins TRBV7-3 and TRBJ2-1, with 12 bases that match TRBD2. Germline-derived CDR1 and CDR2 are SGHTA and FQGTGA. This CDR3 spans 15 amino acids. V was pared by 4 bases and J by 10 bases, with 8 bases of the junction left unmatched. The DNA for the CDR3 is TGTGCCAGCAGCTATCTAGCGGGAGGGCCCTCGGAGCAGTTCTTC. It yields the protein CASSYLAGGPSEQFF.

The genes are TRBV5-1 and TRBJ1-3, with D possibly being TRBD1 (5 bases). Trimming took 3 bases from V and 4 from J, leaving 8 bases between them. Per the germline V gene, CDR1 is SGHRS and CDR2 is YFSETQ. CDR3 length: 13 residues. The CDR3 spells CASSSQGGNTIYF. CDR3 DNA sequence: TGCGCCAGCAGCTCGCAGGGAGGAAACACCATATATTTT.

CDR3 nucleotide sequence: TGTGCCAGCAGCCAACCAGGGACTAGCGGGAGCGCATTGGGAGAGACCCAGTACTTC. Residues: CASSQPGTSGSALGETQYF. V is TRBV4-2 and J is TRBJ2-5; TRBD2 matches at 14 bases. J gave up 4 bases and V 2 bases, and 12 bases lay outside the gene matches. The CDR3 consists of 19 residues. Germline V gene lookup returns CDR1 LGHNA and CDR2 YNFKEQ.

The chain employs TRBV28 and TRBJ1-2, with 10 bases matching TRBD1. This CDR3 is built from 18 residues. The V gene end was trimmed by 4 bases and the J gene end by 6 bases; junction bases not matched to a gene: 17. Germline CDR1 MDHEN, CDR2 SYDVKM. The CDR3 region is CASSYRLVPGQGKHGYTF. The CDR3, as DNA: TGTGCCAGCAGTTATCGGTTAGTCCCGGGACAGGGGAAACATGGCTACACCTTC.

A single count supports this clone. The chain combines TRBV9 with TRBJ1-5; D is unresolved. The germline V and J ends were trimmed by 2 bases and 1 base, with 4 bases remaining between them. The CDR3 covers 13 residues. Germline loops: CDR1 SGDLS, CDR2 YYNGEE. Here the CDR3 DNA reads TGTGCCAGCAGCGTGGGCAGCAATCAGCCCCAGCATTTT. Translating it yields CASSVGSNQPQHF.

The chain joins TRBV18 to TRBJ2-5; 7 nucleotides line up with TRBD1. The germline V gene encodes CDR1 KGHSH and CDR2 LQKENI. The length of the CDR3 is 13 residues. V dropped 3 bases and J dropped 2; count of bases not matched to a gene: 0. CDR3 protein: CASSPDRQETQYF. As DNA, the CDR3 is TGTGCCAGCTCACCGGACAGGCAAGAGACCCAGTACTTC.

This chain uses TRBV5-1 with TRBJ1-2, with D perhaps matching TRBD1 (5 bases). V was clipped by 2 bases and J by 7 bases, with 9 bases between them. Germline V gene lookup returns CDR1 SGHRS and CDR2 YFSETQ. This CDR3 is 12 amino acids long. Here the CDR3 reads CASSFGDFGYTF. The CDR3 region has the DNA TGCGCCAGCAGCTTCGGGGACTTTGGCTACACCTTC. Full variable domain (missing parts from reference TRBV5-1 and TRBJ1-2): KAGVTQTPRYLIKTRGQQVTLSCSPISGHRSVSWYQQTPGQGLQFLFEYFSETQRNKGNFPGRFSGRQFSNSRSEMNVSTLELGDSALYLCASSFGDFGYTFGSGTRLTVV.